This T cell receptor (beta chain) was captured by sequencing in a study of shared clonotypes between healthy human individuals. Study as a whole: CD4 naive and memory got three plates each, CD8 naive two, CD8 memory one. Notes on the study in general: Rarefaction showed that sequencing of sorted subsets was incomplete (despite large depth).

Germline V gene lookup returns CDR1 MNHNY and CDR2 SVGAGI (reference sequence). CDR3 size: 14 residues. Unmatched junction bases numbered 4, after V lost 6 bases and J lost 5 bases. Per the original methods: In the immunoSEQ data, sequences were junction-only and lacked quality scores, so filtering differed. This table comes from immunoSEQ multiplex PCR, and its TCRdb copy is limited to in-frame clones, with some not included. The DNA gave D and trimming, while V, J and clone size come from that table. The top ten clones hold more than 0.065% of a sample with under 200,000 clones, 85% to 95% of them seen once. This clone has only one observation. Its antigen is currently unknown.

The TCR comes from a young woman in good health. Sequencing input: naive CD4+ T cells sorted from blood. Indicated subset: CD45RA+ positively selected. The J gene is TRBJ1-2, the V gene TRBV6-6; TRBD1 matches 12 bases. CDR3 coding DNA: TGTGCCAGCAGGGGACAGGGGGCTTGGTATGGCTACACCTTC. It is translated as CASRGQGAWYGYTF.